This T cell receptor beta chain was identified during a study of blood T cells in healthy people across ages. The CDR3 is made up of 14 amino acids. The germline gives CDR1 SNHLY, CDR2 FYNNEI. V lost 8 bases, J lost 7 bases, and 9 bases stayed unmatched. A second about 7 to 12 cycle PCR used barcoded and J-beta primers. TCRdb reprocessed the 5' RACE reads with MiXCR, giving one entry per CDR3 protein. This sample has roughly 1.4 million distinct CDR3 sequences, with 55% to 75% found just once. The chain couples TRBV2 to TRBJ1-5; 9 bases map to TRBD1. This sequence originates from a young man in good health. The sample consisted of blood. The CDR3, as DNA: TGTGCCAGCGGGGGACAGGGTGGGGTGCAGCCCCAGCATTTT. It codes for CASGGQGGVQPQHF. The whole variable domain, remainder taken from reference TRBV2 and TRBJ1-5, is EPEVTQTPSHQVTQMGQEVILRCVPISNHLYFYWYRQILGQKVEFLVSFYNNEISEKSEIFDDQFSVERPDGSNFTLKIRSTKLEDSAMYFCASGGQGGVQPQHFGDGTRLSIL.